Presented here are 9 T cell receptor beta chains from one specimen sequenced in a study of T cell changes during pregnancy in multiple sclerosis. Libraries were prepared by immunoSEQ multiplex PCR; TCRdb keeps only in-frame clonotypes and omits some of them. The sample contains tens of thousands of clones, 85% to 95% of which appear only once. Material: peripheral blood, obtained in the first trimester of pregnancy. These receptors were taken from a female donor with multiple sclerosis, enrolled in a pregnancy study.

This rearrangement joins TRBV7-2 to TRBJ2-1; D is ambiguous. CDR1 and CDR2 (germline): SGHTA, FQGNSA. The CDR3 covers 14 residues. Trimming removed 5 bases from V and 8 bases from J, with 16 bases in between. CDR3 protein: CASSPSHAADEQFF. The CDR3 coding sequence is TGTGCCAGCAGCCCCAGTCACGCTGCCGATGAGCAGTTCTTC.

V and J are TRBV5-4 and TRBJ1-2; 9 bases line up with TRBD1. This CDR3 region has 14 residues. V lost 3 bases and J lost 6; bases outside the gene matches: 6. Per the germline V gene, CDR1 is SGHNT and CDR2 is YYREEE (reference sequence). CDR3 amino acids: CASSSQGQGHGYTF. As DNA, the CDR3 is TGTGCCAGCAGCTCTCAAGGACAGGGGCATGGCTACACCTTC. Looking up the rest from reference TRBV5-4 and TRBJ1-2 gives the full variable domain: ETGVTQSPTHLIKTRGQQVTLRCSSQSGHNTVSWYQQALGQGPQFIFQYYREEENGRGNFPPRFSGLQFPNYSSELNVNALELDDSALYLCASSSQGQGHGYTFGSGTRLTVV.

J is TRBJ1-1 and V is TRBV19, with D perhaps TRBD1 (6 bases). CDR1 and CDR2 from the germline V gene are LNHDA and SQIVND (reference sequence). The CDR3 has 14 amino acids. V gave up 0 bases and J gave up 7 bases, with 12 bases separating them. The DNA for the CDR3 is TGTGCCAGTAGTATAGACACAAACAGGGATGAAGCTTTCTTT. This encodes CASSIDTNRDEAFF.

The CDR3 region has the DNA TGTGCCAGCAGCTTTCTAGCGGGGAAACAAGAGACCCAGTACTTC. Translated: CASSFLAGKQETQYF. The genes are TRBV7-3 and TRBJ2-5, with 9 bases matching TRBD2. Germline V CDR1 and CDR2: SGHTA, FQGTGA. The CDR3 covers 15 residues. V dropped 3 bases and J dropped 2; count of bases not matched to a gene: 4.

The sample holds one count of this clone. The CDR3 region has the DNA TGTGCCAGCAGTCAACTAGCTGAGGGCTACAATGAGCAGTTCTTC. Its translation is CASSQLAEGYNEQFF. This chain links TRBV6-4 with TRBJ2-1; possibly TRBD2 for D (6 bases). CDR3 size: 15 residues. V lost 5 bases and J 3 bases, leaving 14 bases between the germline ends. Germline V gene sequence: CDR1 MRHNA, CDR2 SNTAGT.

The chain carries TRBV7-8 and TRBJ1-4; D might be TRBD1 (5 bases). Per the germline V gene, CDR1 is SGHVS and CDR2 is FQNEAQ. With 7 bases removed from V and 9 bases from J, the gap between germline ends came to 21 bases. The CDR3 runs 15 residues. In DNA form, the CDR3 reads TGTGCCAGCACCCCGACGCGGGACGTGTCACAAAAACTGTTTTTT. Its protein product is CASTPTRDVSQKLFF.

The chain is built from TRBV29-1 and TRBJ1-1, with TRBD1 matching 9 bases. J gave up 3 bases and V 3 bases, and 8 bases lay outside the gene matches. From germline, CDR1 is SQVTM and CDR2 ANQGSEA. The CDR3 is made up of 15 amino acids. This CDR3 is CSVERGTGGYTEAFF. Written as DNA, the CDR3 is TGCAGCGTTGAGAGGGGCACAGGGGGCTACACTGAAGCTTTCTTT.

This sequence joins TRBV5-1 and TRBJ2-7, with 9 bases that match TRBD2. Losses at the gene ends were 4 bases for V and 3 bases for J; bases not matched to a gene: 8. Germline lookup yields CDR1 SGHRS and CDR2 YFSETQ. CDR3 size: 15 residues. The CDR3 loop is CASSPNRGGDYEQYF. The CDR3 nucleotides are TGCGCCAGCAGCCCTAACCGCGGGGGGGACTACGAGCAGTACTTC.

CDR3 in DNA: TGCGCCAGCAGCCAAGGGGGACAGGGGGACTACAATGAGCAGTTCTTC. The encoded protein is CASSQGGQGDYNEQFF. The rearrangement joins TRBV4-3 to TRBJ2-1; TRBD1 matches at 11 bases. Germline CDR1 LGHNA, CDR2 YSLEER. The CDR3 contains 16 residues. V lost 1 base, J lost 3 bases, and 2 bases stayed unmatched.